This T cell receptor (beta chain) stems from a study of PD-1 blockade in classical Hodgkin lymphoma. Regarding this clone: As yet, its antigen is unknown.

Time point described: cycle 4 day 1 (C4D1), after five to seven weeks of nivolumab. After autologous stem cell transplantation all patients relapsed, and prior brentuximab vedotin exposure differed between cohorts. The study recorded best responses of complete response, partial response or progressive disease. This CDR3 has 14 amino acids. The ends were cut back, 4 bases at V and 5 bases at J, with 15 bases in the middle. Germline CDR1 is SGHRS and CDR2 is YFSETQ. Assay used: immunoSEQ multiplex PCR; TCRdb lists only in-frame clones, some missing. The sample includes 50,000 or so clones, roughly 86% of them seen just once. Overall study findings and caveats: No one has yet defined what causes the repertoire differences, which may be disease activity or prior therapy. Whoever responded completely had baseline diversity much like that seen in newly diagnosed patients. As was reported, newly diagnosed patients showed lower baseline TCR diversity than healthy donors did.

V and J are TRBV5-1 and TRBJ1-1; D is undetermined. Sequences were derived from peripheral blood mononuclear cells (PBMCs), sampled before the fourth cycle of nivolumab. This receptor was identified in a human donor with classical Hodgkin lymphoma. The CDR3 region is CASSPGRGRTEAFF. The CDR3 region has the DNA TGCGCCAGCAGCCCCGGAAGAGGGAGAACTGAAGCTTTCTTT.